This T cell receptor (beta chain) was recorded in a study of blood T cell repertoires in COVID-19. Study-wide context: Researchers got acute and convalescent COVID-19 samples from the United States, Italy and Spain. T cells, B-cell-depleted T cells, or PBMCs supplied cDNA or gDNA.

Some clones are missing from TCRdb's copy, which holds only in-frame ones; the method was immunoSEQ multiplex PCR. This table holds 130,000 to 150,000 clones, 84% found once. V was clipped by 5 bases and J by 6 bases; unmatched bases: 9. Germline-derived CDR1 and CDR2 are MNHEY and SMNVEV (reference sequence). This CDR3 region has 15 residues. This clone was seen more than once but under ten times. The same CDR3 arises from other DNA sequences in this sample as well. The gene calls are TRBV27 and TRBJ1-4, with 7 bases aligning to TRBD1. Source material: peripheral blood. This sequence originates from an elderly woman in a cohort sampled during active or convalescent COVID-19. The CDR3 region is CASSGTGEVYEKLFF. In DNA, the CDR3 is TGTGCCAGCAGTGGCACAGGGGAGGTTTATGAAAAACTGTTTTTT.